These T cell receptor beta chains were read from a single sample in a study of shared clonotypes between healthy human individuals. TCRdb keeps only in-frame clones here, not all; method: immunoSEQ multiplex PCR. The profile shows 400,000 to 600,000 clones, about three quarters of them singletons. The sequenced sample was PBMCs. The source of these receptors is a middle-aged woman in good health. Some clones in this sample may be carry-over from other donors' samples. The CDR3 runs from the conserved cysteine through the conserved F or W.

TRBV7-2 CASSLVAGAYEQYF
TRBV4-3 CASSQEAASGYEQYF
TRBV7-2 CASSWVAGAYEQYF
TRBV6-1 CASSRQGAIEKLFF
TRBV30 CAWSPGTSEADTQYF
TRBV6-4 CASSATSGRAGDTQYF
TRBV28 CASVGTPPSGEQYF
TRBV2 CASREDKYTF
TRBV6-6 CASSYSGQGNEKLFF
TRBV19 CASSPRTVSASETQYF
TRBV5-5 CASSFDRAEAFF
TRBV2 CASSETGGRETQYF
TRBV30 CAWAYTTNEKLFF
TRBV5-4 CASSPGAAGDLYEQYF
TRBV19 CASSSRTGFSNTGELFF
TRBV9 CASSEGTSGSTYNEQFF
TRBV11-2 CASSLGSWGGSTGELFF
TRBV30 CAWSVGGQNTGELFF
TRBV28 CASNIPGGDYEQYF
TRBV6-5 CASSYRGLGEQYF
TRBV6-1 CASSEAGKYEQYF
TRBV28 CASSSRGLSTEAFF
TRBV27 CASSLIGGSNQPQHF
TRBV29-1 CSMSNWQRDIKTQYF
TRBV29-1 CSVVYGGTGIYEQYF
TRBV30 CAWNVGGTQYF
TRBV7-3 CASSLGLAGYTF
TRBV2 CAIVSGSSSYNEQFF
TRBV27 CASRRSGASYEQYF
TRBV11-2 CASSFGPNTQYF
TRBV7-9 CASSLTISHNEQFF
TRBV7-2 CASSHRQGSSYEQYF
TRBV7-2 CASSNSGTSNTGELFF
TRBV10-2 CASSEPRGDTYEQYF
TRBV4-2 CASSQDPRDPGLAGHEQYF
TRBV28 CASSFRRDYSTDTQYF
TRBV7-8 CASSLGPEPMGEQYF
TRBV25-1 CASSEYRAESEAFF
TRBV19 CASRQAGQGQETQYF
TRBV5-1 CASSPIGTSSYNEQFF
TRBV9 CASSVVQGTDTQYF
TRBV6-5 CASTGSGNTIYF
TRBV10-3 CASKREGLNEQFF
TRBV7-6 CASSPIRSNQPQHF
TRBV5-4 CASSLGQYGYTF
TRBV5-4 CASSPVRGETQYF
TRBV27 CASIPRWTSGLVYEQFF
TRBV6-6 CASSYISGDYGYTF
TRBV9 CASTGGGVGTGELFF
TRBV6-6 CASSSTTDQPQHF
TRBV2 CASSEDRWNTEAFF
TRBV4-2 CASSPLPRDMSWSGTSETYEQYF
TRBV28 CASSLRANTEAFF